The 32 T cell receptor beta chains listed next were all sequenced from one sample in a study of patients and donors after allogeneic stem cell transplantation. Via MiXCR, TCRdb re-called the RT-PCR reads, giving one row per CDR3 protein. This sample carries about a million distinct CDR3 sequences, about a sixth of them seen once, and the ten largest clones take 6%. The sample taken for sequencing was blood, either unsorted or a sorted T cell fraction (not recorded which). These receptors all stem from a human donor who was either an allogeneic HSCT recipient or a stem cell or donor lymphocyte infusion donor (not recorded which). It is not recorded whose cells these are; they may come from a transplant donor.

The chain employs TRBV10-3 and TRBJ2-7, with D possibly TRBD1 on 6 matching bases. CDR1 is ENHRY and CDR2 is SYGVKD in the germline V gene. Trimming removed 6 bases from V and 0 bases from J, with 15 bases in between. This CDR3 has 15 residues. CDR3 sequence reads: CAISLGGGGSYEQYF. The DNA of the CDR3 is TGTGCCATCAGCTTAGGTGGGGGCGGCTCCTACGAGCAGTACTTC.

This clonotype was seen only a few times. The chain joins TRBV20-1 to TRBJ2-2; 8 bases map to TRBD2. CDR3 length equals 16 residues. Germline lookup yields CDR1 DFQATT and CDR2 SNEGSKA (reference sequence). V was pared by 0 bases and J by 6 bases, with 9 bases of the junction left unmatched. The CDR3: CSARDRERGPPGELFF. CDR3 sequence (DNA): TGCAGTGCTAGAGATCGGGAGCGGGGGCCCCCCGGGGAGCTGTTTTTT.

This chain links TRBV29-1 with TRBJ2-2; TRBD1 aligns across 8 bases. In germline, CDR1 is SQVTM, CDR2 ANQGSEA. The CDR3 sequence is 14 residues long. With V trimmed by 6 bases and J by 0 bases, 3 bases remained unmatched. This CDR3 reads CSVAGGANTGELFF. The CDR3, as DNA: TGCAGCGTGGCAGGGGGCGCGAACACCGGGGAGCTGTTTTTT.

The chain combines TRBV6-2 or TRBV6-3 with TRBJ2-2, with D unresolved. The CDR3 totals 13 residues. Trimming took off 8 bases at V and 7 bases at J, with 14 bases between the two ends. The V gene's germline CDR1 is MNHEY and CDR2 SVGEGT. The CDR3 protein is CASGFTWGGELFF. CDR3 bases: TGTGCCAGCGGTTTCACCTGGGGCGGGGAGCTGTTTTTT.

The table lists this clonotype with a few counts. The V gene is TRBV27, the J gene TRBJ2-4, with 7 positions matching TRBD1. V trimming: 8 bases; J trimming: 3 bases; junction bases outside the gene matches: 7. The CDR3 is 14 residues long. Germline assignment: CDR1 MNHEY and CDR2 SMNVEV (reference sequence). Written as DNA, the CDR3 is TGTGCCAGCGAGGGGGCGCGAGGCAAAAACATTCAGTACTTC. This translates into CASEGARGKNIQYF.

This clonotype has a handful of counts. The rearrangement uses TRBV20-1 and TRBJ1-1; the D gene is possibly TRBD1 (5 bases). CDR1 and CDR2 from the germline V gene are DFQATT and SNEGSKA (reference sequence). Trimming took 6 bases from V and 0 from J, leaving 14 bases between them. The CDR3 is 14 amino acids. As DNA, the CDR3 is TGCAGTGCCAGGGTTAGGCAGTTGAACACTGAAGCTTTCTTT. Amino acid sequence: CSARVRQLNTEAFF.

The V and J genes are TRBV4-1 and TRBJ1-4, with a weak D call TRBD1 (5 bases). The CDR3 extends over 15 amino acids. CDR1 is MGHRA, CDR2 YSYEKL, per germline. V lost 0 bases and J 4 bases, leaving 9 bases between the germline ends. CDR3 sequence (DNA): TGCGCCAGCAGCCAAGACGGGGGGGATAATGAAAAACTGTTTTTT. Amino acid sequence: CASSQDGGDNEKLFF.

The table lists this clonotype with a few counts. This chain connects TRBV7-9 to TRBJ1-2; D gene unclear. Looked up from germline, CDR1 is SEHNR and CDR2 is FQNEAQ (reference sequence). The CDR3 contains 13 residues. V dropped 4 bases and J dropped 5 bases, with 11 bases sitting between them. The CDR3 reads CASSSQIRYGYTF. CDR3 nucleotides: TGTGCCAGCAGCTCACAGATCCGGTATGGCTACACCTTC.

This clonotype was picked up a small number of times. The chain is built from TRBV6-2 or TRBV6-3 and TRBJ2-4, with 11 bases that match TRBD2. The CDR3 runs to 16 residues. J was trimmed by 0 bases and V by 6 bases; bases with no gene match: 4. CDR1 and CDR2 (germline): MNHEY, SVGEGT. The CDR3 DNA reads TGTGCCAGCAGGGGACTAGCGGACCAAGCCAAAAACATTCAGTACTTC. It is translated as CASRGLADQAKNIQYF.

V and J are TRBV9 and TRBJ2-1; D is unresolved. The CDR3 has 14 residues. Trimming cost V 0 bases and J 5 bases, with 9 bases left between them. Germline assignment: CDR1 SGDLS and CDR2 YYNGEE. As DNA, the CDR3 is TGTGCCAGCAGCGTAGGATCCCTTGACAATGAGCAGTTCTTC. Its translation is CASSVGSLDNEQFF. The whole variable domain, remainder taken from reference TRBV9 and TRBJ2-1, is DSGVTQTPKHLITATGQRVTLRCSPRSGDLSVYWYQQSLDQGLQFLIQYYNGEERAKGNILERFSAQQFPDLHSELNLSSLELGDSALYFCASSVGSLDNEQFFGPGTRLTVL.

In this sample, this clonotype turned up a few times. The rearrangement uses TRBV5-5 and TRBJ2-7, with TRBD1 identical over 11 bases. The CDR3 has 15 residues. In germline, CDR1 is SGHKS, CDR2 YYEKEE (reference sequence). The trim removed 4 bases at V and 3 bases at J, leaving 6 bases unmatched. The chain's CDR3 is CASSPLGQGDYEQYF. The CDR3 DNA reads as TGTGCCAGCAGCCCTCTGGGACAGGGGGACTACGAGCAGTACTTC.

The chain recombines TRBV30 with TRBJ2-2; maybe TRBD1 (6 bases). The CDR3 runs to 14 residues. Between the trimmed V and J ends, which lost 3 bases and 1 base, there was a span of 9 bases. CDR1 and CDR2 from the germline V gene are GTSNPN and SVGIG (reference sequence). The DNA of the CDR3 is TGTGCCTGGAGGGGGACACTGAACACCGGGGAGCTGTTTTTT. Protein product: CAWRGTLNTGELFF.

The rearrangement links TRBV7-2 to TRBJ2-7; D is uncertain. Looked up from germline, CDR1 is SGHTA and CDR2 is FQGNSA. CDR3 length: 13 amino acids. V dropped 4 bases and J dropped 6 bases, with 13 bases sitting between them. The CDR3 DNA reads as TGTGCCAGCAGCTCCCGACCCCTCGGCGAGCAGTACTTC. This sequence encodes CASSSRPLGEQYF.

The CDR3 loop is CASSSSRTGGYTEAFF. DNA for the CDR3: TGTGCCAGCAGCTCGAGCCGGACAGGGGGGTACACTGAAGCTTTCTTT. The chain carries TRBV7-9 and TRBJ1-1; 10 bases are a match to TRBD1. V shed 4 bases and J 3 bases; nucleotides not matched to a gene: 8. The V gene's germline CDR1 is SEHNR and CDR2 FQNEAQ (reference sequence). This CDR3 spans 16 amino acids.

Many counts were recorded for this clonotype. The V gene is TRBV12-3 or TRBV12-4, the J gene TRBJ2-4; 12 bases are a match to TRBD2. The V gene end was trimmed by 1 base and the J gene end by 0 bases; junction bases not matched to a gene: 1. The CDR3 length is 17 residues. CDR3 DNA sequence: TGTGCCAGCAGTTTAGAGGGACTAGCGGGAGCCAAAAACATTCAGTACTTC. Protein product: CASSLEGLAGAKNIQYF.

The chain uses TRBV2 and TRBJ1-6; D is undetermined. CDR1 is SNHLY, CDR2 FYNNEI, per germline. This CDR3 is built from 13 residues. With 4 bases removed from V and 10 bases from J, the gap between germline ends came to 11 bases. CDR3 in DNA: TGTGCCAGCAGTGTGGAGACTGGGTCACCCCTCCACTTT. Protein sequence: CASSVETGSPLHF.

This clonotype was seen a few times. As DNA, the CDR3 is TGTGCCAGCAGTTACTACTACAGGGACAGGAGGAATGCAGATACGCAGTATTTT. Protein: CASSYYYRDRRNADTQYF. The chain recombines TRBV6-2 or TRBV6-3 with TRBJ2-3, with 8 bases that match TRBD1. V shed 1 base and J 4 bases; nucleotides not matched to a gene: 13. CDR3 length: 18 amino acids. The germline V gene has CDR1 MNHEY and CDR2 SVGEGT.

The chain joins TRBV6-2 or TRBV6-3 to TRBJ1-2, with a weak D call TRBD1 (5 bases). The germline V and J ends were trimmed by 4 bases and 3 bases, with 12 bases remaining between them. The CDR3 is 14 residues long. Germline lookup yields CDR1 MNHEY and CDR2 SVGEGT. CDR3 sequence (DNA): TGTGCCAGCAGTTCAGACGACAGATACTATGGCTACACCTTC. Amino acid sequence: CASSSDDRYYGYTF.

In this sample, this clonotype turned up a few times. CDR3 in amino acids: CASSVDSLNQPQHF. DNA for the CDR3: TGCGCCAGCAGCGTGGACAGCTTGAATCAGCCCCAGCATTTT. V is TRBV5-1 and J is TRBJ1-5; D perhaps matches TRBD1 (6 bases). Per germline, CDR1 SGHRS and CDR2 YFSETQ. This CDR3 spans 14 amino acids. With 4 bases removed from V and 4 bases from J, the gap between germline ends came to 12 bases.

The chain carries TRBV27 and TRBJ2-1, with 7 bases identical to TRBD1. Germline V gene sequence: CDR1 MNHEY, CDR2 SMNVEV (reference sequence). After removal of 6 bases from V and 3 bases from J, the junction contained 8 bases not matched to a gene. CDR3 length equals 15 residues. This CDR3 reads CASRGTARLYNEQFF. CDR3 sequence (DNA): TGTGCCAGCAGGGGGACAGCTCGTCTCTACAATGAGCAGTTCTTC.

The rearrangement links TRBV4-2 to TRBJ2-1; D gene ambiguous. The V gene lost 3 bases and the J gene lost 4 bases, with 7 bases spanning the gap. The CDR3 covers 13 residues. The germline CDR1 and CDR2 sequences are LGHNA and YNFKEQ. The CDR3 nucleotides are TGTGCCAGCAGCCACGACAAATACAATGAGCAGTTCTTC. Amino acid sequence: CASSHDKYNEQFF.

This chain uses TRBV10-3 with TRBJ1-2; D perhaps matches TRBD1 (5 bases). Germline CDR1 is ENHRY and CDR2 is SYGVKD. Trimming pared 3 bases from V and 4 bases from J, leaving 6 bases between. The CDR3 loop spans 12 amino acids. The CDR3 coding sequence is TGTGCCATCAGTGACACAGGCTATGGCTACACCTTC. It encodes CAISDTGYGYTF.

This clonotype came up a few times. The CDR3 DNA reads TGTGCCAGCAGTTTAGGGACAGGGGGGAGGTCTGGCGCTTTCTTT. Protein product: CASSLGTGGRSGAFF. The chain combines TRBV12-3 or TRBV12-4 with TRBJ1-1, with 10 nucleotides matching TRBD1. With 1 base clipped from V and 11 bases from J, the junction kept 10 bases outside the gene matches. The CDR3 sequence is 15 residues long.

This sequence joins TRBV6-5 and TRBJ2-3, with 11 bases lining up with TRBD2. The CDR3 consists of 15 residues. Germline trimming cut 4 bases from V and 3 bases from J; bases unmatched to any gene: 3. Per the germline V gene, CDR1 is MNHEY and CDR2 is SVGAGI. CDR3 region: CASSLSSGRTDTQYF. The CDR3 nucleotides are TGTGCCAGCAGTTTGTCTAGCGGGAGGACAGATACGCAGTATTTT.

DNA of the CDR3: TGTGCCTGGAGAGTTAGACAGGGGAGAGGGACCAAAAACATTCAGTACTTC. Translation: CAWRVRQGRGTKNIQYF. This chain links TRBV30 with TRBJ2-4; 8 nucleotides align to TRBD1. There are 17 residues in the CDR3. Germline values: CDR1 GTSNPN, CDR2 SVGIG (reference sequence). J was trimmed by 2 bases and V by 3 bases; bases with no gene match: 12.

The sample holds a few counts of this clonotype. The rearrangement uses TRBV2 and TRBJ2-3; D is perhaps TRBD2 (5 bases). In germline, CDR1 is SNHLY, CDR2 FYNNEI. V dropped 3 bases and J dropped 6 bases, with 13 bases sitting between them. The CDR3 loop spans 14 amino acids. The CDR3: CASSERVAADTQYF. The DNA for the CDR3 is TGTGCCAGCAGTGAGAGGGTGGCAGCGGATACGCAGTATTTT.

V usage is TRBV7-9 and J usage is TRBJ1-1; unclear D gene. V lost 0 bases to trimming and J lost 7 bases, with 9 bases between them. The germline gives CDR1 SEHNR, CDR2 FQNEAQ (reference sequence). CDR3 length: 13 residues. The CDR3 DNA sequence: TGTGCCAGCAGCTTAGCAAAAGGGCTTGAAGCTTTCTTT. It codes for CASSLAKGLEAFF.

This clonotype has more than one count but fewer than ten. The J gene is TRBJ1-1, the V gene TRBV20-1; tentative D call: TRBD1 (5 bases). Germline V lookup: CDR1 DFQATT, CDR2 SNEGSKA (reference sequence). The V end lost 2 bases, the J end lost 5 bases, and 15 bases lay between the germline ends. There are 14 residues in the CDR3. The CDR3 protein is CSARHRGGLTEAFF. CDR3 sequence (DNA): TGCAGTGCTAGACATCGGGGGGGGTTGACTGAAGCTTTCTTT.

The chain carries TRBV7-6 and TRBJ1-1, with 7 bases identical to TRBD1. The CDR3 is 17 residues long. From germline, CDR1 is SGHVS and CDR2 FNYEAQ. With 2 bases clipped from V and 2 bases from J, the junction kept 11 bases outside the gene matches. DNA of the CDR3: TGTGCCAGCAGCTTACGAGGGGGCCAAAATCCAAACACTGAAGCTTTCTTT. Protein: CASSLRGGQNPNTEAFF.

Only a few counts were recorded for this clonotype. The V call is TRBV6-2 or TRBV6-3, the J call TRBJ2-7; D is perhaps TRBD1 (6 bases). The CDR3 covers 14 residues. The V end was cut by 7 bases, the J end by 5 bases, with 18 bases between. Germline CDR1 reads MNHEY; CDR2 reads SVGEGT. The CDR3 DNA reads TGTGCCAGCAAACCACAGGGTTCCATCAACGAGCAGTACTTC. Translating it yields CASKPQGSINEQYF.

This clonotype was counted a single time. The gene calls are TRBV27 and TRBJ1-5; D is possibly TRBD1 (5 bases). Germline assignment: CDR1 MNHEY and CDR2 SMNVEV (reference sequence). V lost 2 bases and J lost 3, with 14 bases in between. The CDR3 extends over 16 amino acids. Here the CDR3 DNA reads TGTGCCAGCAGTTTACAGGCAGGGATGGACAATCAGCCCCAGCATTTT. Encoded protein: CASSLQAGMDNQPQHF.

This clonotype was observed a few times. The chain couples TRBV6-5 to TRBJ2-6; 8 bases match TRBD1. The CDR3 consists of 18 residues. Germline trimming cut 4 bases from V and 0 bases from J; bases unmatched to any gene: 8. Per the germline V gene, CDR1 is MNHEY and CDR2 is SVGAGI. The CDR3 coding sequence is TGTGCCAGCAGTTCAGCCGGGACAGGAGGCTCTGGGGCCAACGTCCTGACTTTC. Its translation is CASSSAGTGGSGANVLTF.